This paragraph reports one T cell receptor beta chain. Its antigen is unknown. This record comes from a study of PD-L1 blockade in urothelial cancer. The CDR3 runs to 14 residues. V gave up 2 bases and J gave up 8 bases; unmatched junction bases: 3. CDR1 MDHEN and CDR2 SYDVKM come from the germline V gene. General study points: Durable benefit accompanied greater 3-week expansion of tumor-associated blood clones.

Sequenced by immunoSEQ multiplex PCR; TCRdb stores in-frame clones only, minus some. The data contain about 49,000 clones, 79% of them seen just once; the ten biggest clones take up more than 9%. As to time point: pretreatment peripheral blood. The sequencing used PBMCs, collected around atezolizumab (anti-PD-L1) treatment. The rearrangement uses TRBV28 and TRBJ1-4; 9 bases match TRBD1. The TCR originated in a man aged 65-85 years with urothelial cancer. The CDR3 bases are TGTGCCAGCAGTTTAGGGGACAGGGAAGAAAAACTGTTTTTT. Translation: CASSLGDREEKLFF.